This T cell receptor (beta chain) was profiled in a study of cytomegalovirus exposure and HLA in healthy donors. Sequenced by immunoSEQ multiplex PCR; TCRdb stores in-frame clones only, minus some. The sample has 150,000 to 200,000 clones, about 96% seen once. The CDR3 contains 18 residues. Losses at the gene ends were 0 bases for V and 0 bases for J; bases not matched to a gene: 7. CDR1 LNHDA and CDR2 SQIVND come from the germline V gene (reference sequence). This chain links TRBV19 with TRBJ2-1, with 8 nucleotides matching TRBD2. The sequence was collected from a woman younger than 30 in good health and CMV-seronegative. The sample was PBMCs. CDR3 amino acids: CASSIDGQRGYSYNEQFF. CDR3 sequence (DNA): TGTGCCAGTAGTATAGATGGGCAGCGGGGGTACTCCTACAATGAGCAGTTCTTC. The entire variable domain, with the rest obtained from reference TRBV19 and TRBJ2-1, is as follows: DGGITQSPKYLFRKEGQNVTLSCEQNLNHDAMYWYRQDPGQGLRLIYYSQIVNDFQKGDIAEGYSVSREKKESFPLTVTSAQKNPTAFYLCASSIDGQRGYSYNEQFFGPGTRLTVL.